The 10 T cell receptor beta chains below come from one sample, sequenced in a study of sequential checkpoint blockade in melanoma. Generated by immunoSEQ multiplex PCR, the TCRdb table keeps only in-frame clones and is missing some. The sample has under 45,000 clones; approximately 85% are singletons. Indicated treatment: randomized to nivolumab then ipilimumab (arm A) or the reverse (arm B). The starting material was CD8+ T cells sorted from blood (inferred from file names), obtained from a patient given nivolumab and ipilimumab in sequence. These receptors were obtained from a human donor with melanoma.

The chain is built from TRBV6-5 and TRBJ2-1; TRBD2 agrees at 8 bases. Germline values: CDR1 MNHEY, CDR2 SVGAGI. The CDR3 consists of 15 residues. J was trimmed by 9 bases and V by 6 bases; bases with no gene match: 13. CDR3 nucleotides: TGTGCCAGCAGCCCCCCCCGGTGGGCGGGAGGTGAGCAGTTCTTC. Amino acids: CASSPPRWAGGEQFF.

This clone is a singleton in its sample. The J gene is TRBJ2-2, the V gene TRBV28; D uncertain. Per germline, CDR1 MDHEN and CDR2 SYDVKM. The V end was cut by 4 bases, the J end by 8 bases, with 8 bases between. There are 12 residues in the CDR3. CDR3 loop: CASSSLSGELFF. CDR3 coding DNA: TGTGCCAGCAGTTCCCTAAGTGGGGAGCTGTTTTTT.

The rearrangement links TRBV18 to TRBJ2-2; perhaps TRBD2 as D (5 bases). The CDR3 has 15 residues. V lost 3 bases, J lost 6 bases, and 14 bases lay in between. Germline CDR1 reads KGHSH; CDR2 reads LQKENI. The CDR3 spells CASSPASSGSGELFF. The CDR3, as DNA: TGTGCCAGCTCACCGGCGTCCTCGGGGTCCGGGGAGCTGTTTTTT.

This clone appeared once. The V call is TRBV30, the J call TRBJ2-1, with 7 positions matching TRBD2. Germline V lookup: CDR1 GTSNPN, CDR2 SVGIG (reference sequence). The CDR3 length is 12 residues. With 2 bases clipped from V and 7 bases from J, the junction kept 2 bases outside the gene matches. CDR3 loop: CAWSHGRNEQFF. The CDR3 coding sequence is TGTGCCTGGAGTCACGGGAGGAATGAGCAGTTCTTC. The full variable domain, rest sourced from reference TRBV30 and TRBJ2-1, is SQTIHQWPATLVQPVGSPLSLECTVEGTSNPNLYWYRQAAGRGLQLLFYSVGIGQISSEVPQNLSASRPQDRQFILSSKKLLLSDSGFYLCAWSHGRNEQFFGPGTRLTVL.

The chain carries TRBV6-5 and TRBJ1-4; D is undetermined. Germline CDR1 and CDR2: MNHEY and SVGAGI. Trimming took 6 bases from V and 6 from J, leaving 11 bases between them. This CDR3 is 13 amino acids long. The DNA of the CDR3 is TGTGCCAGCAGCCAAGGCGGGGATGAAAAACTGTTTTTT. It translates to CASSQGGDEKLFF.

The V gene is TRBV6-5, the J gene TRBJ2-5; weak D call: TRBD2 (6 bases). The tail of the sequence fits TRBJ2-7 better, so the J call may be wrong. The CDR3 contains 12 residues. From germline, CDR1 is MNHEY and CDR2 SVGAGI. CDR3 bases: TGTGCCAGCGGGACTTCCTCCTACGAGCAGTACTTC. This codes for CASGTSSYEQYF.

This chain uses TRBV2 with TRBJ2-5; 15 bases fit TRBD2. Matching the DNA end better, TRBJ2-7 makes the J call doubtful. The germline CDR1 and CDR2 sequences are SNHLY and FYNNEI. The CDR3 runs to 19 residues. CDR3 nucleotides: TGTGCCAGCAGTGTCCTCTCGGGACTAGCGGGGGGCCTTTCCTACGAGCAGTACTTC. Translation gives CASSVLSGLAGGLSYEQYF.

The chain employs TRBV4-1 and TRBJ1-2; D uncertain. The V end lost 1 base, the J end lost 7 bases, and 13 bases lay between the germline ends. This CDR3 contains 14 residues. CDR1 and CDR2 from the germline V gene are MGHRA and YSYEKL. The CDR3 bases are TGCGCCAGCAGCCAAGTCTTGAGCCGTGGTGGCTACACCTTC. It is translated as CASSQVLSRGGYTF.

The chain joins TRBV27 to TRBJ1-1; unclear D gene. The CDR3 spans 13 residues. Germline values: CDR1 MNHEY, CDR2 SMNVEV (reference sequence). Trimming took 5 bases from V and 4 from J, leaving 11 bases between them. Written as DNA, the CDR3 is TGTGCCAGCAGTCTGGGAGTGGGCACTGAAGCTTTCTTT. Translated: CASSLGVGTEAFF.

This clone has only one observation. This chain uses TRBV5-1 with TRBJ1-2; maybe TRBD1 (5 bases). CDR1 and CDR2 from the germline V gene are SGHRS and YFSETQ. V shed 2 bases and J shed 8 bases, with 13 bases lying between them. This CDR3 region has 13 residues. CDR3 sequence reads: CASSLLQGSGYTF. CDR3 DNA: TGCGCCAGCAGCTTACTCCAGGGTTCGGGCTACACCTTC.